This passage covers 24 T cell receptor beta chains from one sample sequenced in a study of OX40 agonist ivuxolimab in advanced cancers. The protocol was immunoSEQ multiplex PCR, while the TCRdb copy is restricted to in-frame clones and leaves out a portion. Altogether 60,000 to 75,000 clones are present, about 89% being singletons, with the ten largest covering 11% to 15%. Sequences were derived from CD4+ or CD8+ T cells sorted from blood, sampled in a trial of the OX40 agonist ivuxolimab. These receptors all come from an adult with an advanced solid tumor such as melanoma, head and neck, liver or kidney cancer.

The rearrangement links TRBV7-2 to TRBJ1-1; possibly TRBD1 for D (6 bases). This CDR3 is 15 amino acids long. Germline CDR1 SGHTA, CDR2 FQGNSA. V was clipped by 5 bases and J by 4 bases, with 17 bases between them. The CDR3 region has the DNA TGTGCCAGCAGCCTTCGGCGGGCAGGGGCCACTGAAGCTTTCTTT. Residues: CASSLRRAGATEAFF.

This sequence joins TRBV28 and TRBJ2-7; 7 bases line up with TRBD2. The CDR3 has 16 residues. V shed 1 base, J shed 2 bases, and the junction held 8 bases outside the gene matches. Looked up from germline, CDR1 is MDHEN and CDR2 is SYDVKM. This chain's CDR3 is CASSLFTAGEAYEQYF. As DNA, the CDR3 is TGTGCCAGCAGTTTATTCACGGCGGGAGAGGCCTACGAGCAGTACTTC.

The chain uses TRBV6-4 and TRBJ2-3; 7 bases match TRBD2. The V gene's germline CDR1 is MRHNA and CDR2 SNTAGT. This CDR3 has 13 amino acids. Trimming at V came to 6 bases and at J to 0 bases, leaving 0 bases not matched to a gene. The DNA for the CDR3 is TGTGCCAGCAGGCGGGAGAGCACAGATACGCAGTATTTT. This gives the protein CASRRESTDTQYF.

On this clone itself: A junction boundary mismatches the germline segment, possibly from a read error. The CDR3 DNA reads as TGTGCCGGCAGCCCCAGACAGGGGTCCTACAATGAGCAGTTCTTC. The encoded protein is CAGSPRQGSYNEQFF. The gene calls are TRBV11-3 and TRBJ2-1; TRBD1 matches 8 bases. Germline V gene data show CDR1 as SGHNT and CDR2 as YENEEA. The CDR3 contains 15 residues.

The rearrangement uses TRBV11-3 and TRBJ2-3; TRBD2 agrees at 13 bases. This CDR3 spans 18 amino acids. CDR1 SGHNT and CDR2 YENEEA come from the germline V gene. J gave up 1 base and V 1 base, and 5 bases lay outside the gene matches. The CDR3: CASSLGLAGGPRTDTQYF. The CDR3 nucleotides are TGTGCCAGCAGCTTAGGACTAGCGGGAGGCCCTCGCACAGATACGCAGTATTTT.

The CDR3 here is CASSQRTVSGRLNEQFF. The CDR3 nucleotides read TGCGCCAGCAGCCAAAGGACAGTTAGCGGGAGGTTGAATGAGCAGTTCTTC. The chain joins TRBV4-3 to TRBJ2-1; 10 positions agree with TRBD2. Germline V lookup: CDR1 LGHNA, CDR2 YSLEER. This CDR3 has 17 amino acids. V shed 2 bases and J 7 bases; nucleotides not matched to a gene: 11.

This rearrangement joins TRBV5-6 to TRBJ2-1; D possibly corresponds to TRBD2 (5 bases). The germline V gene has CDR1 SGHDT and CDR2 YYEEEE. Deletions cut 0 bases from V and 7 bases from J, with 8 bases between. The CDR3 sequence is 13 residues long. This chain's CDR3 is CASSLVGVNEQFF. CDR3 sequence (DNA): TGTGCCAGCAGCTTGGTGGGAGTTAATGAGCAGTTCTTC. Combining the CDR3 with reference TRBV5-6 and TRBJ2-1 gives the whole variable domain DAGVTQSPTHLIKTRGQQVTLRCSPKSGHDTVSWYQQALGQGPQFIFQYYEEEERQRGNFPDRFSGHQFPNYSSELNVNALLLGDSALYLCASSLVGVNEQFFGPGTRLTVL.

For this clone: The same CDR3 can be traced to other DNA sequences in this sample. This chain connects TRBV27 to TRBJ2-5; D unresolved. V lost 4 bases and J lost 7, with 10 bases in between. The CDR3 runs to 12 residues. CDR1 and CDR2 from the germline V gene are MNHEY and SMNVEV (reference sequence). DNA for the CDR3: TGTGCCAGCAGTTCCCAAGGTGGGACCCAGTACTTC. This translates into CASSSQGGTQYF.

The J gene is TRBJ1-3, the V gene TRBV10-2, with D possibly being TRBD1 (6 bases). V lost 5 bases, J lost 2 bases, and 19 bases lay in between. The germline gives CDR1 WSHSY, CDR2 SAAADI. CDR3 length: 17 amino acids. CDR3 bases: TGCGCCAGCAGTTTCTCCTCCCCAGGGGTCCCTGGAAACACCATATATTTT. Its translation: CASSFSSPGVPGNTIYF.

CDR3 region: CASSPLLAGDTQYF. The CDR3 DNA is TGTGCCAGCTCACCACTACTAGCGGGAGATACGCAGTATTTT. The chain combines TRBV18 with TRBJ2-3; TRBD2 agrees at 9 bases. CDR1 and CDR2 from the germline V gene are KGHSH and LQKENI. This CDR3 comprises 14 residues. V was clipped by 1 base and J by 5 bases; unmatched bases: 1. The entire variable domain, with the rest obtained from reference TRBV18 and TRBJ2-3, is as follows: NAGVMQNPRHLVRRRGQEARLRCSPMKGHSHVYWYRQLPEEGLKFMVYLQKENIIDESGMPKERFSAEFPKEGPSILRIQQVVRGDSAAYFCASSPLLAGDTQYFGPGTRLTVL.

V usage is TRBV11-2 and J usage is TRBJ2-2; D remains ambiguous. The germline V and J ends were trimmed by 1 base and 1 base, with 10 bases remaining between them. CDR1 and CDR2 (germline): SGHAT, FQNNGV. The CDR3 spans 16 residues. The CDR3, as DNA: TGTGCCAGCAGCTTAGTAAGGAGACAGAACACCGGGGAGCTGTTTTTT. Amino acids: CASSLVRRQNTGELFF.

This clone was seen a single time. This chain joins TRBV19 and TRBJ1-5; 8 nucleotides align to TRBD1. The trim removed 7 bases at V and 3 bases at J, leaving 14 bases unmatched. The CDR3 loop spans 17 amino acids. Germline V gene data show CDR1 as LNHDA and CDR2 as SQIVND (reference sequence). CDR3 bases: TGTGCCAGTACCGCTGACTCCGTGACAGGGGCCAATCAGCCCCAGCATTTT. Its protein is CASTADSVTGANQPQHF.

The chain couples TRBV30 to TRBJ1-2, with 9 bases identical to TRBD1. The CDR3 sequence is 13 residues long. Germline assignment: CDR1 GTSNPN and CDR2 SVGIG (reference sequence). J lost 7 bases, V lost 0 bases, and 3 bases had no gene match. CDR3: CAWSVSDRGGYTF. The CDR3 DNA is TGTGCCTGGAGTGTGTCGGACAGGGGTGGCTACACCTTC.

This rearrangement joins TRBV18 to TRBJ1-2, with no clear D. The CDR3 is 16 amino acids. The V gene lost 1 base and the J gene lost 0 bases, with 12 bases spanning the gap. CDR1 KGHSH and CDR2 LQKENI come from the germline V gene. The DNA of the CDR3 is TGTGCCAGCTCACCACTCCGGCCTGAGGCTAACTATGGCTACACCTTC. Protein product: CASSPLRPEANYGYTF.

The count of this clone is one. The gene calls are TRBV19 and TRBJ2-2; 9 bases align to TRBD1. The CDR3 sequence is 14 residues long. Germline lookup yields CDR1 LNHDA and CDR2 SQIVND (reference sequence). V dropped 10 bases and J dropped 1; count of bases not matched to a gene: 4. CDR3: CATKGQGNTGELFF. DNA of the CDR3: TGTGCCACAAAGGGACAGGGGAACACCGGGGAGCTGTTTTTT.

This chain uses TRBV2 with TRBJ1-5; TRBD1 matches 8 bases. J was trimmed by 1 base and V by 5 bases; bases with no gene match: 4. Looked up from germline, CDR1 is SNHLY and CDR2 is FYNNEI. The CDR3 runs 15 residues. The CDR3, as DNA: TGTGCCAGCAGTCGAGGACAGGGCAGCAATCAGCCCCAGCATTTT. The encoded protein is CASSRGQGSNQPQHF.

The V gene is TRBV28, the J gene TRBJ2-7; D gene ambiguous. Trimming removed 2 bases at V and 1 base at J, with 12 bases between. CDR3 length: 15 residues. Germline V gene sequence: CDR1 MDHEN, CDR2 SYDVKM. DNA for the CDR3: TGTGCCAGCAGTTTAAGTCAGCAACATTCCTACGAGCAGTACTTC. Translating gives CASSLSQQHSYEQYF.

The rearrangement links TRBV21-1 to TRBJ2-7; TRBD1, as called in the table, went unchecked against the DNA. TRBV21-1 represents a pseudogene. CDR3 length: 15 residues. The CDR3, as DNA: TGTGCCAGCAGCAAGCTTGAACAGGGTTCCTACGAGCAGTACTTC. Protein product: CASSKLEQGSYEQYF.

The chain recombines TRBV2 with TRBJ1-2; a possible D gene is TRBD1 (5 bases). Trimming removed 5 bases from V and 7 bases from J, with 14 bases in between. CDR3 length: 13 amino acids. CDR1 and CDR2 from the germline V gene are SNHLY and FYNNEI. The chain's CDR3 is CASSSQGTGGYTF. DNA of the CDR3: TGTGCCAGCAGTTCTCAGGGAACGGGTGGCTACACCTTC.

DNA of the CDR3: TGTGCCAGTAGTGGACGAGGGGGTATTCGTCCCCAGCATTTT. Protein: CASSGRGGIRPQHF. This chain connects TRBV19 to TRBJ1-5; possible D gene TRBD1, 6 bases. Between the trimmed V and J ends, which lost 5 bases and 10 bases, there was a span of 18 bases. The CDR3 consists of 14 residues. The germline CDR1 and CDR2 sequences are LNHDA and SQIVND (reference sequence).

The chain is built from TRBV28 and TRBJ2-3; 9 positions agree with TRBD2. The CDR3 loop spans 17 amino acids. Trimming cost V 8 bases and J 0 bases; bases outside gene matches: 12. CDR1 MDHEN and CDR2 SYDVKM come from the germline V gene. The CDR3 DNA follows: TGTGCCAGCTTTCCCCCCTACAGCGGGGGGAGCACAGATACGCAGTATTTT. It specifies CASFPPYSGGSTDTQYF.

The chain links TRBV5-1 to TRBJ2-2; D is undetermined. Trimming pared 0 bases from V and 9 bases from J, leaving 15 bases between. This CDR3 is 15 amino acids long. Germline V gene data show CDR1 as SGHRS and CDR2 as YFSETQ. The chain's CDR3 is CASSLDRPGLWELFF. The CDR3 nucleotides read TGCGCCAGCAGCTTGGACCGGCCCGGGTTGTGGGAGCTGTTTTTT.

The chain uses TRBV9 and TRBJ2-6, with D perhaps being TRBD1 or TRBD2 (5 bases each). CDR3 size: 15 residues. The V and J ends lost 4 bases and 1 base respectively, with 9 bases between them. Germline CDR1 is SGDLS and CDR2 is YYNGEE. CDR3 in amino acids: CASSKRGSGANVLTF. CDR3 bases: TGTGCCAGCAGCAAGAGGGGATCTGGGGCCAACGTCCTGACTTTC.

Concerning this clone: One junction end disagrees with the germline gene, perhaps due to a read error. The rearrangement uses TRBV7-7 and TRBJ2-7; D tentatively fits TRBD1 or TRBD2 (5 bases each). CDR1 is SSHAT, CDR2 FNYEAQ, per germline (reference sequence). The CDR3 contains 14 residues. CDR3 in amino acids: CASSLSLGAYEQYF. The CDR3 nucleotides read TGTGCTAGCAGCTTAAGTCTGGGGGCCTACGAGCAGTACTTC.